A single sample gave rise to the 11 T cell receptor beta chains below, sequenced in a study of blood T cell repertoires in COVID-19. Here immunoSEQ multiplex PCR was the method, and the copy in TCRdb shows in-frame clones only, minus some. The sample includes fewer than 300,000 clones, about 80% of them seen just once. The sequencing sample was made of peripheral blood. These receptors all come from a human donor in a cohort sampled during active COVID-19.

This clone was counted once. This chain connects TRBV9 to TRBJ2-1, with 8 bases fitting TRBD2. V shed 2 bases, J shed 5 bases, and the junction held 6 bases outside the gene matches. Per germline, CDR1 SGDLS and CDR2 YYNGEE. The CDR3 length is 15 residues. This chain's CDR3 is CASSVRREEHNEQFF. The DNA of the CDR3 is TGTGCCAGCAGCGTTAGGCGGGAGGAGCACAATGAGCAGTTCTTC.

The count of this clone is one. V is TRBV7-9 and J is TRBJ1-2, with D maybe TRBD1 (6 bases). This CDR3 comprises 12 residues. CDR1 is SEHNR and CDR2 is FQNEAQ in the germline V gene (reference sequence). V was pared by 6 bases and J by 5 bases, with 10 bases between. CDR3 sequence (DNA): TGTGCCAGCAGAAAGGGGGGGTATGGCTACACCTTC. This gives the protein CASRKGGYGYTF.

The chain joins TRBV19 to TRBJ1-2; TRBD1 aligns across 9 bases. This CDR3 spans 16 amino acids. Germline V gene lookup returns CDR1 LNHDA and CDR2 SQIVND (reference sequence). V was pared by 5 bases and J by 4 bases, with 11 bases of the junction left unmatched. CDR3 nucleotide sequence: TGTGCCAGTAGTCCACCCTTACAGGGGGCCCCCTATGGCTACACCTTC. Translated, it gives CASSPPLQGAPYGYTF.

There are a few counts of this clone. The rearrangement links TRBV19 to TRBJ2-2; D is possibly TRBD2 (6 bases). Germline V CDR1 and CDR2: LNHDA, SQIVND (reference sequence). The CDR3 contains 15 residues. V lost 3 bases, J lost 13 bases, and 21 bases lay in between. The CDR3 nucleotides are TGTGCCAGTAGTATTAAGAATAGCATGGGGGGTAGGCTGTTTTTT. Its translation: CASSIKNSMGGRLFF.

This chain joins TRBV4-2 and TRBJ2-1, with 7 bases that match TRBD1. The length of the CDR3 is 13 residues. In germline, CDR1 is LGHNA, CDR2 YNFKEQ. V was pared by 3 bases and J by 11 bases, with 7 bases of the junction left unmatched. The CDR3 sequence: CASSQGQQKQQFF. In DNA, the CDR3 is TGTGCCAGCAGCCAGGGACAGCAAAAACAGCAGTTCTTC.

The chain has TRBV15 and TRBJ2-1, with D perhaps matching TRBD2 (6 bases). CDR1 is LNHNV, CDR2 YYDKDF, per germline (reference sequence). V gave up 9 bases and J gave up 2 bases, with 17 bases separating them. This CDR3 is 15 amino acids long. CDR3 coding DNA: TGTGCCACAAGGGGCATGGGGGGAGCCTACAATGAGCAGTTCTTC. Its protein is CATRGMGGAYNEQFF.

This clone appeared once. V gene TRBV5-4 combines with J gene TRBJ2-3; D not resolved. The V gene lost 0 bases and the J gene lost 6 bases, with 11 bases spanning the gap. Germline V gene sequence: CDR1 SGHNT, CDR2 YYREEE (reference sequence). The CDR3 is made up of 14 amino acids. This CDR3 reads CASSLALSWDTQYF. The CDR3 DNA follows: TGTGCCAGCAGCTTGGCCTTAAGCTGGGATACGCAGTATTTT.

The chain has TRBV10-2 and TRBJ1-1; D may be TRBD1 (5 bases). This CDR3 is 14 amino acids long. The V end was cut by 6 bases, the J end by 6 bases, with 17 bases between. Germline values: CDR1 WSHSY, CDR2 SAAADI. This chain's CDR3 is CASRGPGLTPEAFF. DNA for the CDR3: TGCGCCAGCAGGGGTCCGGGACTAACCCCTGAAGCTTTCTTT.

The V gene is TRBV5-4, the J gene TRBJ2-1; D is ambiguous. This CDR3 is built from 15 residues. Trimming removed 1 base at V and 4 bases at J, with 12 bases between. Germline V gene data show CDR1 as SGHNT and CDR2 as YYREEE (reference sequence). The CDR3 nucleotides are TGTGCCAGCAGCTTGATTGGCGGAGCTTACAATGAGCAGTTCTTC. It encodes CASSLIGGAYNEQFF.

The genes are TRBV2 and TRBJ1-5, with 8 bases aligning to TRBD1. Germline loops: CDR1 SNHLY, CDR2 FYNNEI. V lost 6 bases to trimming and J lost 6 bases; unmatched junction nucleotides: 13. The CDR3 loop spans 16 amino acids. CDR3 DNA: TGTGCCAGCAGCGCGGCTGGACAGGGAATCTCTCAGCCCCAGCATTTT. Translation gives CASSAAGQGISQPQHF.

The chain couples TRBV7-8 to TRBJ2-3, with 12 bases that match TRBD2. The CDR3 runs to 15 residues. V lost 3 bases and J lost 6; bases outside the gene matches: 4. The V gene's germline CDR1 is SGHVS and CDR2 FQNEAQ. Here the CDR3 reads CASSFLAGGTDTQYF. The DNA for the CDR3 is TGTGCCAGCAGCTTCCTAGCGGGGGGGACGGATACGCAGTATTTT.